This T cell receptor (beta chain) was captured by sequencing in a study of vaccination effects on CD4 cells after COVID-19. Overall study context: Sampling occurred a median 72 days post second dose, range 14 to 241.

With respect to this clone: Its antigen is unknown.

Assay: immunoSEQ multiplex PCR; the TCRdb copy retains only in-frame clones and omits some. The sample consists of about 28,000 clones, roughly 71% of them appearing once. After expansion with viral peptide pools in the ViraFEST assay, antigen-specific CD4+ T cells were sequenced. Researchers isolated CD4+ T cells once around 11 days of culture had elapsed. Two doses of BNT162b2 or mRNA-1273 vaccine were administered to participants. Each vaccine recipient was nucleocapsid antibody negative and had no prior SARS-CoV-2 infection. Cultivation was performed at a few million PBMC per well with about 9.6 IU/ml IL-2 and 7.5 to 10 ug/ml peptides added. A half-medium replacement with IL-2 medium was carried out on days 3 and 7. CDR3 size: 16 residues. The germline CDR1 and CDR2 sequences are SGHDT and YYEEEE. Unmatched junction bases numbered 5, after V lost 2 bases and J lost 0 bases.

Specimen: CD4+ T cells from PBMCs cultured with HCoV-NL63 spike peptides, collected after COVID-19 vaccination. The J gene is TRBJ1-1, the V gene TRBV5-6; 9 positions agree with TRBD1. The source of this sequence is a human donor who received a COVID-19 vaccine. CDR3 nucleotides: TGTGCCAGCAGCTTACTACAGGGGGCGATGAACACTGAAGCTTTCTTT. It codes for CASSLLQGAMNTEAFF.